Below are 16 T cell receptor beta chains sequenced from a single sample in a study of T cell repertoires in cytomegalovirus infection. The antigens for these receptors are not known. TCRdb ran MiXCR on the reads and lists one entry per CDR3 protein. The data show around 900,000 distinct CDR3 sequences, approximately 32% seen once. The sample consisted of cultured CD8+ T cells from PBMCs, taken from culture after CMV antigen stimulation. All receptors derive from a human donor in good health (CMV status not recorded). Some clones in this sample may be carry-over from other donors' samples.

The chain carries TRBV6-6 and TRBJ1-2, with D tentatively TRBD1 (5 bases). Germline assignment: CDR1 MNHNY and CDR2 SVGAGI (reference sequence). The CDR3 consists of 13 residues. The germline V and J ends were trimmed by 6 bases and 4 bases, with 12 bases remaining between them. The CDR3 sequence: CASSLQEFYGYTF. DNA of the CDR3: TGTGCCAGCAGCCTACAGGAGTTCTATGGCTACACCTTC.

The CDR3 coding sequence is TGTGCCAGCAGTGAATCGACGACAGGGGGTAAAAACTATGGCTACACCTTC. This codes for CASSESTTGGKNYGYTF. This sequence joins TRBV6-6 and TRBJ1-2; 9 bases are a match to TRBD1. The CDR3 loop spans 17 amino acids. Looked up from germline, CDR1 is MNHNY and CDR2 is SVGAGI (reference sequence). Trimming took 5 bases from V and 2 from J; bases not matched to a gene: 12.

This clonotype was seen repeatedly, ten times or more. The V gene is TRBV7-2, the J gene TRBJ2-2, with 11 nucleotides matching TRBD2. The CDR3 spans 17 residues. The germline V gene has CDR1 SGHTA and CDR2 FQGNSA. After removal of 5 bases from V and 3 bases from J, the junction contained 8 bases not matched to a gene. CDR3 nucleotide sequence: TGTGCCAGCAGCGAAAGGATGGGACTAGCGGACACCGGGGAGCTGTTTTTT. It encodes CASSERMGLADTGELFF.

This clonotype was seen only a few times. The V call is TRBV12-3 or TRBV12-4, the J call TRBJ2-7, with D possibly being TRBD1 (5 bases). Trimming left V 8 bases short and J 5 bases short, with 13 bases between. The CDR3 length is 12 residues. The CDR3 loop reads CASSGPGNEQYF. In DNA form, the CDR3 reads TGTGCCAGCTCAGGCCCAGGGAACGAGCAGTACTTC.

This clonotype was seen ten or more times. This sequence joins TRBV7-9 and TRBJ1-1, with 7 nucleotides matching TRBD1. Germline lookup yields CDR1 SEHNR and CDR2 FQNEAQ (reference sequence). With 1 base clipped from V and 6 bases from J, the junction kept 5 bases outside the gene matches. There are 14 residues in the CDR3. CDR3 coding DNA: TGTGCCAGCAGCTTAGGGACGACAGGGTCTGAAGCTTTCTTT. It encodes CASSLGTTGSEAFF.

About this clonotype itself: It may be a read error: a sequence one base away is much more abundant. This chain joins TRBV7-8 and TRBJ1-2, with a tentative D call TRBD1 (5 bases). Germline CDR1 and CDR2: SGHVS and FQNEAQ. This CDR3 contains 15 residues. The CDR3 DNA reads TGTGCCGGCAGGGAGGAAGGCGGAGCTAACTATGGCTACACCTTC. Translating it yields CAGREEGGANYGYTF.

This clonotype was seen more than once but under ten times. The J gene is TRBJ1-1, the V gene TRBV27; no clear D gene. Between the trimmed V and J ends, which lost 1 base and 4 bases, there was a span of 13 bases. The CDR3 totals 15 residues. Germline loops: CDR1 MNHEY, CDR2 SMNVEV (reference sequence). The CDR3 is CASSLYGVLSTEAFF. The CDR3 DNA reads TGTGCCAGCAGTTTATACGGAGTGTTATCCACTGAAGCTTTCTTT.

The V gene is TRBV18, the J gene TRBJ2-7, with D possibly being TRBD2 (6 bases). Trimming shortened V by 2 bases and J by 6 bases, and 14 bases separated the two germline ends. The V gene's germline CDR1 is KGHSH and CDR2 LQKENI. The CDR3 consists of 14 residues. The CDR3 sequence is CASSPDSGRGEQYF. The CDR3 DNA follows: TGTGCCAGCTCACCAGACAGCGGGCGGGGCGAGCAGTACTTC.

The chain is built from TRBV4-2 and TRBJ2-5, with 7 bases aligning to TRBD2. This CDR3 spans 16 amino acids. V lost 0 bases and J lost 5; bases outside the gene matches: 9. Germline V gene lookup returns CDR1 LGHNA and CDR2 YNFKEQ. The CDR3 protein is CASSQERAGVGETQYF. Written as DNA, the CDR3 is TGTGCCAGCAGCCAAGAGCGGGCGGGGGTGGGGGAGACCCAGTACTTC.

This clonotype came up a few times. This chain uses TRBV7-2 with TRBJ2-1; 7 bases fit TRBD1. This CDR3 comprises 16 residues. The trim removed 4 bases at V and 3 bases at J, leaving 9 bases unmatched. Looked up from germline, CDR1 is SGHTA and CDR2 is FQGNSA. CDR3 sequence: CASSSRRGPLYNEQFF. The CDR3 DNA follows: TGTGCCAGCAGCTCCCGTAGGGGGCCCCTCTACAATGAGCAGTTCTTC.

The chain recombines TRBV19 with TRBJ2-5; weak D call: TRBD1 (5 bases). V lost 10 bases and J 7 bases, leaving 22 bases between the germline ends. CDR1 and CDR2 (germline): LNHDA, SQIVND (reference sequence). The CDR3 spans 14 residues. The CDR3 protein is CATRMRTSQGTQYF. The CDR3 nucleotides read TGTGCCACCCGGATGCGGACGAGCCAGGGGACCCAGTACTTC. The variable domain in full, completed from reference TRBV19 and TRBJ2-5, reads DGGITQSPKYLFRKEGQNVTLSCEQNLNHDAMYWYRQDPGQGLRLIYYSQIVNDFQKGDIAEGYSVSREKKESFPLTVTSAQKNPTAFYLCATRMRTSQGTQYFGPGTRLLVL.

The chain couples TRBV28 to TRBJ1-1; D remains unclear. CDR1 is MDHEN, CDR2 SYDVKM, per germline. The CDR3 runs 14 residues. The V and J ends lost 8 bases and 2 bases respectively, with 15 bases between them. The CDR3 nucleotides are TGTGCCAGCTTGTGGGTGGTAGGAAACACTGAAGCTTTCTTT. The encoded protein is CASLWVVGNTEAFF.

This clonotype was recorded many times. The chain uses TRBV12-3 or TRBV12-4 and TRBJ1-1; no reliable D call. V lost 2 bases and J 0 bases, leaving 16 bases between the germline ends. This CDR3 has 17 amino acids. This chain's CDR3 is CASSLSFGNILNTEAFF. The CDR3 coding sequence is TGTGCCAGCAGTTTATCGTTCGGAAACATCCTGAACACTGAAGCTTTCTTT.

This clonotype was detected only a few times. The chain recombines TRBV11-2 with TRBJ2-2, with D perhaps TRBD1 (6 bases). Germline V gene lookup returns CDR1 SGHAT and CDR2 FQNNGV. V was trimmed by 4 bases and J by 2 bases, leaving 14 bases between them. This CDR3 is 16 amino acids long. CDR3 protein: CASSSPGTLNTGELFF. CDR3 nucleotide sequence: TGTGCCAGCAGCTCACCCGGGACACTAAACACCGGGGAGCTGTTTTTT.

The CDR3 nucleotides are TGCGCCAACACAGGGGACTACGAGCAGTACTTC. It specifies CANTGDYEQYF. The V and J genes are TRBV5-1 and TRBJ2-7, with 7 bases that match TRBD1. Per the germline V gene, CDR1 is SGHRS and CDR2 is YFSETQ. V trimming: 9 bases; J trimming: 3 bases; junction bases outside the gene matches: 3. The CDR3 length is 11 residues.

The chain combines TRBV6-5 with TRBJ2-3; tentatively, D is TRBD2 (5 bases). The CDR3 is 14 residues long. Trimming removed 5 bases from V and 11 bases from J, with 20 bases in between. Per germline, CDR1 MNHEY and CDR2 SVGAGI. DNA for the CDR3: TGTGCCAGCAGTAGTTCAGCGGAAAGGGAAGGGCAGTATTTT. Its protein is CASSSSAEREGQYF.